Below, 8 T cell receptor beta chains from the same sample are listed, as sequenced in a study of CD8+ T cells in alopecia areata. Reverse transcription of extracted RNA yielded cDNA, which provided the sequencing template. Produced via immunoSEQ multiplex PCR; TCRdb's table is partial and in-frame only. Seen here are about 140,000 clones, roughly 46% observed once, and the top ten hold more than 0.95%. The material was CD4+ T cells sorted from blood, obtained at week 0. The receptors shown here come from a human donor with alopecia areata.

This clone was observed a few times. The chain has TRBV27 and TRBJ2-7; D could derive from TRBD1 or TRBD2 (6 bases each). V gave up 6 bases and J gave up 5 bases, with 17 bases separating them. CDR1 and CDR2 (germline): MNHEY, SMNVEV (reference sequence). This CDR3 has 14 amino acids. The CDR3 region is CASRGGDRNHEQYF. DNA for the CDR3: TGTGCCAGCAGGGGGGGTGACAGGAACCACGAGCAGTACTTC.

The chain joins TRBV6-5 to TRBJ2-7, with TRBD1 matching 9 bases. J gave up 9 bases and V 2 bases, and 14 bases lay outside the gene matches. The length of the CDR3 is 16 residues. Germline V gene data show CDR1 as MNHEY and CDR2 as SVGAGI. The CDR3 region is CASSYRGGQGTGGQYF. The CDR3 bases are TGTGCCAGCAGTTACAGGGGAGGACAGGGGACAGGCGGGCAGTACTTC.

The CDR3 is CSGSAGVLDTQYF. CDR3 nucleotides: TGCAGCGGATCCGCAGGGGTTTTAGATACGCAGTATTTT. V and J are TRBV29-1 and TRBJ2-3; a weak D match, TRBD1 (6 bases). Germline-derived CDR1 and CDR2 are SQVTM and ANQGSEA. V was shortened by 7 bases and J by 5 bases, with 16 bases between the two germline ends. This CDR3 has 13 amino acids.

The sample holds a few counts of this clone. CDR3 amino acids: CSVEVGAGSRNGYTF. CDR3 bases: TGCAGCGTTGAAGTCGGGGCAGGGAGCCGCAATGGCTACACCTTC. The gene calls are TRBV29-1 and TRBJ1-2, with a weak D call TRBD1 (5 bases). The CDR3 sequence is 15 residues long. V was clipped by 1 base and J by 6 bases, with 18 bases between them. The germline V gene has CDR1 SQVTM and CDR2 ANQGSEA.

This chain connects TRBV25-1 to TRBJ2-1; 14 nucleotides match TRBD2. This CDR3 has 16 amino acids. V was clipped by 4 bases and J by 10 bases; unmatched bases: 9. Germline-derived CDR1 and CDR2 are MGHDK and SYGVNS. CDR3: CASSGAGTSGSREQFF. The CDR3 coding sequence is TGTGCCAGCAGTGGGGCGGGGACTAGCGGGAGTCGGGAGCAGTTCTTC.

The J gene is TRBJ1-5, the V gene TRBV29-1, with D possibly being TRBD1 (6 bases). This CDR3 spans 13 amino acids. V was cut by 4 bases and J by 4 bases, with 11 bases left in between. Per the germline V gene, CDR1 is SQVTM and CDR2 is ANQGSEA. This CDR3 is CSVGGGQNQPQHF. The CDR3 bases are TGCAGCGTTGGTGGGGGCCAGAATCAGCCCCAGCATTTT. Complete variable domain (other parts from reference TRBV29-1 and TRBJ1-5): SAVISQKPSRDICQRGTSLTIQCQVDSQVTMMFWYRQQPGQSLTLIATANQGSEATYESGFVIDKFPISRPNLTFSTLTVSNMSPEDSSIYLCSVGGGQNQPQHFGDGTRLSIL.

The genes are TRBV5-1 and TRBJ2-2; TRBD2 might be the D (6 bases). Germline V gives CDR1 SGHRS, CDR2 YFSETQ. V lost 3 bases to trimming and J lost 3 bases, with 12 bases between them. The CDR3 is 15 residues long. The CDR3: CASSSDGGYTGELFF. CDR3 nucleotides: TGCGCCAGCAGCTCGGATGGGGGGTACACCGGGGAGCTGTTTTTT.

This clone was seen many times. The V and J genes are TRBV27 and TRBJ2-1; perhaps TRBD2 as D (6 bases). This CDR3 has 15 residues. The germline CDR1 and CDR2 sequences are MNHEY and SMNVEV (reference sequence). V lost 3 bases, J lost 5 bases, and 14 bases lay in between. DNA for the CDR3: TGTGCCAGCAGTTTTGTAGGGACTGAGGACAATGAGCAGTTCTTC. It yields the protein CASSFVGTEDNEQFF.